Sequencing of this T cell receptor beta chain was carried out in a study of a mutant IDH1 vaccine in newly diagnosed glioma. Libraries were prepared by immunoSEQ multiplex PCR; TCRdb keeps only in-frame clonotypes and omits some of them. Among tens of thousands of clones listed, approximately 91% were seen once. Time point defined: baseline, week 1 (first vaccination visit). The sample's treatment: pre-vaccination baseline after standard-of-care therapy. The germline V gene encodes CDR1 MNHEY and CDR2 SVGAGI. The V end lost 6 bases, the J end lost 4 bases, and 13 bases lay between the germline ends. This CDR3 has 14 residues.

The chain carries TRBV6-5 and TRBJ1-3; tentatively, D is TRBD1 (5 bases). The source was PBMCs, collected from a glioma patient treated with radiotherapy, temozolomide or both. The receptor was isolated from a woman in her 40s with glioma. CDR3 sequence: CASRPQGSGNTIYF. For the CDR3, the DNA is TGTGCCAGCAGACCGCAGGGATCGGGAAACACCATATATTTT.